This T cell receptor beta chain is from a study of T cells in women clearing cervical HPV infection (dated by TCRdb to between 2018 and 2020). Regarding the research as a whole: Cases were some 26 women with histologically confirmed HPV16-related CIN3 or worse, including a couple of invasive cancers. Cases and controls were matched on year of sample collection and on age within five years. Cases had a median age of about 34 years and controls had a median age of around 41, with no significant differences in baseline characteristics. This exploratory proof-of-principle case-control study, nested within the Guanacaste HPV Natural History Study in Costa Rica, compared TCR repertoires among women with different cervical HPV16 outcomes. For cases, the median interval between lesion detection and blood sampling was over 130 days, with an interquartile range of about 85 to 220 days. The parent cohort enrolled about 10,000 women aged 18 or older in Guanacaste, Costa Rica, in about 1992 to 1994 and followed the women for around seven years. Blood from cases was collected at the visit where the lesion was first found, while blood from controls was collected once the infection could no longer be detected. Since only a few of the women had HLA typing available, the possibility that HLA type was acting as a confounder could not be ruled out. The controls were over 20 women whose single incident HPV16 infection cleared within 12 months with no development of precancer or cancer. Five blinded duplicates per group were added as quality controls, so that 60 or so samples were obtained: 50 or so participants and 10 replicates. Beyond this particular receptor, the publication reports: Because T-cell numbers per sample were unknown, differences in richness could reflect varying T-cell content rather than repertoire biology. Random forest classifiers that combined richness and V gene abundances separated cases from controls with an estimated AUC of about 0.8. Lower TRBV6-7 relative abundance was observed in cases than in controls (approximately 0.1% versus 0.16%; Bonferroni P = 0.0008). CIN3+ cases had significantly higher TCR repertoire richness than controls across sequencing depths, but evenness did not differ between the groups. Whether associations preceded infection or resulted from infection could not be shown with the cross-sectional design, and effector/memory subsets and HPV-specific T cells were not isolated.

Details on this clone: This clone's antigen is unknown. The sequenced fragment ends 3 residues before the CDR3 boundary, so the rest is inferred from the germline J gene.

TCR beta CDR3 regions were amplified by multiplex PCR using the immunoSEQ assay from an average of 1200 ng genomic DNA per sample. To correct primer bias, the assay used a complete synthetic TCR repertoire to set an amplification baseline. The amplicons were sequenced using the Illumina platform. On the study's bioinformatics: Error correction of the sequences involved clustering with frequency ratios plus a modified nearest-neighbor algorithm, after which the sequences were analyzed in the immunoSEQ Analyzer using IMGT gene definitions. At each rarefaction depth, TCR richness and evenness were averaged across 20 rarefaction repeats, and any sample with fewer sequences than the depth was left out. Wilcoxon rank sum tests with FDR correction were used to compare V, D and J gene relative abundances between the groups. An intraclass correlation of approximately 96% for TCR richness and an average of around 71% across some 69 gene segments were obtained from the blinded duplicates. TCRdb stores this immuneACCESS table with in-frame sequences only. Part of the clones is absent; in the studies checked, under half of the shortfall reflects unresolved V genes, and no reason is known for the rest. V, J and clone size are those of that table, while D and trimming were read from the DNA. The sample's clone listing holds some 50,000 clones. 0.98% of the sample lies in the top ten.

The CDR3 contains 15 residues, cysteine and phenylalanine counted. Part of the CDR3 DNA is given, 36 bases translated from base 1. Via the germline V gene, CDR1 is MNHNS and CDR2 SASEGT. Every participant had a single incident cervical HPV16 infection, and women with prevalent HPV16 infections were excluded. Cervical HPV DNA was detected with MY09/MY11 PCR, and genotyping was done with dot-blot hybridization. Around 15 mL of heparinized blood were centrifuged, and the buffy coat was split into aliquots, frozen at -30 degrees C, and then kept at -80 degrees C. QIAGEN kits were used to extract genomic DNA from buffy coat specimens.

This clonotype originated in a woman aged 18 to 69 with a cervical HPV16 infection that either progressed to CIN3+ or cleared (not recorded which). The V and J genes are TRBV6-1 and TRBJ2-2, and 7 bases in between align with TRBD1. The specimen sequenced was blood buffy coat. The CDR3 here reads CASSVDREYNSPLFF. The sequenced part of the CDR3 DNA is TGTGCCAGCAGTGTTGACAGGGAATATAATTCACCG.